These 23 T cell receptor beta chains came from one sample sequenced in a study of glioma-infiltrating T cells (dated by TCRdb to about 2016). Instrument on record: Illumina MiSeq. TCR alpha and beta CDR3 regions were amplified with the iRepertoire nested amplicon-rescue multiplex PCR (arm-PCR) platform from RNA. The public reads were reprocessed in TCRdb via fastp at Q25 and MiXCR, keeping in-frame beta chains. Rows are combined by CDR3 protein, so each entry shows the most common genes and DNA. The sample records about 130,000 distinct CDR3 sequences, around 23% of which are singletons. The ten largest account for around a quarter of the sample. The specimen was glioma tissue, nonneoplastic brain tissue, or PBMCs (not recorded which). The receptors were sampled from a human donor with low-grade glioma or glioblastoma, undergoing nonglioma brain surgery, or in good health (not recorded which).

On this clonotype itself: This clone may be a read error of a much larger clone one base away. CDR3 nucleotide sequence: TGTGCCACCAGCAGACCCCTGGGGTTCCACAATGAGCAGTTCTTC. The encoded protein is CATSRPLGFHNEQFF. The gene calls are TRBV15 and TRBJ2-1, with D unresolved. The CDR3 is 15 residues long. Germline-derived CDR1 and CDR2 are LNHNV and YYDKDF (reference sequence). The germline V and J ends were trimmed by 2 bases and 5 bases, with 13 bases remaining between them.

J is TRBJ1-5 and V is TRBV19; 10 bases align to TRBD1. The V segment lost 6 bases and the J segment 0 bases; nucleotides outside the gene matches: 14. Germline loops: CDR1 LNHDA, CDR2 SQIVND (reference sequence). This CDR3 comprises 19 residues. This CDR3 reads CASSSEGGQGLYSNQPQHF. DNA of the CDR3: TGTGCCAGTAGCAGTGAAGGGGGACAGGGGCTTTATAGCAATCAGCCCCAGCATTTT.

The gene calls are TRBV4-1 and TRBJ1-5, with D perhaps matching TRBD1 (6 bases). Germline V lookup: CDR1 MGHRA, CDR2 YSYEKL. The germline V and J ends were trimmed by 2 bases and 0 bases, with 8 bases remaining between them. The CDR3 extends over 15 amino acids. CDR3 coding DNA: TGCGCCAGCAGCCAATACAGGGATAGCAATCAGCCCCAGCATTTT. This encodes CASSQYRDSNQPQHF.

Regarding this clonotype: The junction shows a germline mismatch at one end, possibly a read error. The genes are TRBV20-1 and TRBJ1-1; no clear D. The CDR3 extends over 15 amino acids. In germline, CDR1 is DFQATT, CDR2 SNEGSKA (reference sequence). CDR3 DNA: TGCAGTGCTAGGCCCCCCGGGCCCGCGAACACTGAAGATTTCTTT. It codes for CSARPPGPANTEDFF.

V usage is TRBV19 and J usage is TRBJ1-5; possibly TRBD1 for D (6 bases). The V end was cut by 6 bases, the J end by 0 bases, with 12 bases between. Germline CDR1 and CDR2: LNHDA and SQIVND (reference sequence). The CDR3 is 15 amino acids. CDR3 amino acids: CASRLQGYSNQPQHF. The CDR3 nucleotides read TGTGCCAGTAGGTTACAGGGATATAGCAATCAGCCCCAGCATTTT.

In its sample, this clonotype was seen a few times. The gene calls are TRBV20-1 and TRBJ2-1, with 13 nucleotides matching TRBD2. The junction had 5 bases not matched to a gene; V was cut back by 6 bases and J by 6 bases. The CDR3 covers 14 residues. Germline V CDR1 and CDR2: DFQATT, SNEGSKA (reference sequence). The DNA of the CDR3 is TGCAGTGCCCTGACTAGCGGGGGGCGCAATGAGCAGTTCTTC. Residues: CSALTSGGRNEQFF.

This clonotype was seen more than once but under ten times. The chain couples TRBV18 to TRBJ2-1; no firm D call. Germline CDR1 is KGHSH and CDR2 is LQKENI. V lost 3 bases, J lost 7 bases, and 16 bases lay in between. The CDR3 is 15 residues long. CDR3 DNA sequence: TGTGCCAGCTCACCGAGATCACGAATGGCGAATGAGCAGTTCTTC. Amino acids: CASSPRSRMANEQFF.

This clonotype was picked up a small number of times. V is TRBV19 and J is TRBJ2-2; no reliable D call. In germline, CDR1 is LNHDA, CDR2 SQIVND (reference sequence). The CDR3 loop spans 13 amino acids. With 3 bases removed from V and 6 bases from J, the gap between germline ends came to 8 bases. CDR3: CASSMSGAGELFF. In DNA, the CDR3 is TGTGCCAGTAGTATGTCTGGCGCCGGGGAGCTGTTTTTT.

The chain employs TRBV3-1 and TRBJ1-5; TRBD1 might be the D (5 bases). Trimming removed 5 bases at V and 0 bases at J, with 11 bases between. The CDR3 has 15 amino acids. Germline CDR1 LGHDT, CDR2 YNNKEL (reference sequence). The CDR3 is CASSYGADSNQPQHF. DNA of the CDR3: TGTGCCAGCAGCTACGGGGCAGATAGCAATCAGCCCCAGCATTTT.

In this sample, this clonotype turned up many times. The chain is built from TRBV20-1 and TRBJ1-2; the D gene is possibly TRBD1 (5 bases). The CDR3 contains 13 residues. V lost 3 bases and J 1 base, leaving 9 bases between the germline ends. Germline V CDR1 and CDR2: DFQATT, SNEGSKA (reference sequence). The CDR3: CSASLTDNYGYTF. CDR3 DNA: TGCAGTGCTAGCTTGACAGATAACTATGGCTACACCTTC.

The chain couples TRBV4-2 to TRBJ2-5; 10 nucleotides line up with TRBD2. The CDR3 covers 16 residues. V was clipped by 1 base and J by 5 bases; unmatched bases: 7. The germline V gene has CDR1 LGHNA and CDR2 YNFKEQ. CDR3 region: CASSQGVAGGGETQYF. In DNA form, the CDR3 reads TGTGCCAGCAGCCAAGGAGTAGCGGGGGGCGGGGAGACCCAGTACTTC.

This clonotype was seen at least ten times. The CDR3 loop reads CASTVDGPAYGYTF. CDR3 DNA sequence: TGTGCCAGCACCGTAGACGGACCGGCATATGGCTACACCTTC. The chain joins TRBV6-1 to TRBJ1-2; D is unclear. The length of the CDR3 is 14 residues. Germline V gives CDR1 MNHNS, CDR2 SASEGT. The V and J ends lost 7 bases and 5 bases respectively, with 17 bases between them.

This clonotype was counted only a few times. The J gene is TRBJ2-1, the V gene TRBV20-1, with 9 bases fitting TRBD1. CDR3 length equals 14 residues. V lost 6 bases and J lost 8; bases outside the gene matches: 11. The germline gives CDR1 DFQATT, CDR2 SNEGSKA (reference sequence). CDR3 DNA: TGCAGTGCCCTGGGTCGACAGGGGGTCGATGAGCAGTTCTTC. The encoded protein is CSALGRQGVDEQFF.

The chain joins TRBV29-1 to TRBJ1-1; D might be TRBD1 (6 bases). The germline V gene has CDR1 SQVTM and CDR2 ANQGSEA. V lost 3 bases and J 11 bases, leaving 22 bases between the germline ends. The CDR3 runs 14 residues. The CDR3 sequence is CSVEAGTLELGAFF. DNA for the CDR3: TGCAGCGTTGAGGCTGGGACACTCGAGTTGGGCGCTTTCTTT.

This clonotype was recorded a few times. The J gene is TRBJ2-3, the V gene TRBV7-8; unclear D gene. Trimming pared 5 bases from V and 5 bases from J, leaving 11 bases between. The CDR3 covers 13 residues. Germline values: CDR1 SGHVS, CDR2 FQNEAQ. The CDR3 region has the DNA TGTGCCAGCAGCACATCGGCGGAAGATACGCAGTATTTT. Translated: CASSTSAEDTQYF.

This clonotype showed up many times. The rearrangement uses TRBV20-1 and TRBJ2-5; possibly TRBD2 for D (6 bases). V lost 6 bases, J lost 3 bases, and 20 bases lay in between. The CDR3 is 15 amino acids. CDR1 DFQATT and CDR2 SNEGSKA come from the germline V gene (reference sequence). The CDR3 DNA reads as TGCAGTGCGCTCCAGCCACTAGCTAACGAAGAGACCCAGTACTTC. It is translated as CSALQPLANEETQYF.

J is TRBJ2-1 and V is TRBV7-3; the D gene is possibly TRBD1 (7 bases). In germline, CDR1 is SGHTA, CDR2 FQGTGA. Trimming removed 8 bases from V and 4 bases from J, with 15 bases in between. The CDR3 is 14 residues long. The CDR3 nucleotides read TGTGCCAGCTCCCAGGGGGGTACTTACAATGAGCAGTTCTTC. As protein: CASSQGGTYNEQFF.

The chain uses TRBV6-1 and TRBJ2-7, with 10 positions matching TRBD1. The CDR3 is 14 residues long. Germline V lookup: CDR1 MNHNS, CDR2 SASEGT. V gave up 5 bases and J gave up 10 bases; unmatched junction bases: 11. In nucleotides, the CDR3 is TGTGCCAGCAGTCCGGGACAGGGGTCATGGGACCAGTACGTC. It yields the protein CASSPGQGSWDQYV.

This clonotype showed up just a few times. The CDR3 DNA reads as TGTGCCAGCAGTCGCCGGGACAGGGTCATGCCCCAGCATTTT. This gives the protein CASSRRDRVMPQHF. The J gene is TRBJ1-5, the V gene TRBV14; 9 nucleotides match TRBD1. The CDR3 consists of 14 residues. The V gene end was trimmed by 6 bases and the J gene end by 9 bases; junction bases not matched to a gene: 9. Per the germline V gene, CDR1 is SGHDN and CDR2 is FVKESK.

The chain uses TRBV12-3 or TRBV12-4 and TRBJ1-1, with D perhaps TRBD1 (6 bases). The V end lost 3 bases, the J end lost 4 bases, and 12 bases lay between the germline ends. This CDR3 contains 14 residues. The CDR3 loop is CASSFDGGGTEAFF. DNA of the CDR3: TGTGCCAGCAGTTTCGACGGAGGGGGCACTGAAGCTTTCTTT.

The chain uses TRBV6-6 and TRBJ2-2, with D unresolved. The V gene's germline CDR1 is MNHNY and CDR2 SVGAGI (reference sequence). The V end lost 0 bases, the J end lost 4 bases, and 6 bases lay between the germline ends. The CDR3 extends over 14 amino acids. CDR3 amino acids: CASSYSPVTGELFF. Here the CDR3 DNA reads TGTGCCAGCAGTTACTCTCCCGTCACCGGGGAGCTGTTTTTT.

This clonotype was detected ten times or more. The genes are TRBV28 and TRBJ1-5, with D unresolved. The CDR3 loop spans 15 amino acids. Trimming cost V 5 bases and J 0 bases, with 11 bases left between them. Germline V lookup: CDR1 MDHEN, CDR2 SYDVKM. The CDR3 here is CASSVLGNSNQPQHF. The CDR3, as DNA: TGTGCCAGCAGTGTACTTGGGAATAGCAATCAGCCCCAGCATTTT. Complete variable domain (other parts from reference TRBV28 and TRBJ1-5): DVKVTQSSRYLVKRTGEKVFLECVQDMDHENMFWYRQDPGLGLRLIYFSYDVKMKEKGDIPEGYSVSREKKERFSLILESASTNQTSMYLCASSVLGNSNQPQHFGDGTRLSIL.

This clonotype came up a few times. A read error is possible here, since a much larger clone lies one base away. This chain joins TRBV20-1 and TRBJ1-2; D gene uncertain. Germline V gene sequence: CDR1 DFQATT, CDR2 SNEGSKA (reference sequence). The CDR3 extends over 12 amino acids. The CDR3 DNA follows: TGCAATGCTAGGACCAGTAACTATGGCTACACCTTC. The encoded protein is CNARTSNYGYTF.